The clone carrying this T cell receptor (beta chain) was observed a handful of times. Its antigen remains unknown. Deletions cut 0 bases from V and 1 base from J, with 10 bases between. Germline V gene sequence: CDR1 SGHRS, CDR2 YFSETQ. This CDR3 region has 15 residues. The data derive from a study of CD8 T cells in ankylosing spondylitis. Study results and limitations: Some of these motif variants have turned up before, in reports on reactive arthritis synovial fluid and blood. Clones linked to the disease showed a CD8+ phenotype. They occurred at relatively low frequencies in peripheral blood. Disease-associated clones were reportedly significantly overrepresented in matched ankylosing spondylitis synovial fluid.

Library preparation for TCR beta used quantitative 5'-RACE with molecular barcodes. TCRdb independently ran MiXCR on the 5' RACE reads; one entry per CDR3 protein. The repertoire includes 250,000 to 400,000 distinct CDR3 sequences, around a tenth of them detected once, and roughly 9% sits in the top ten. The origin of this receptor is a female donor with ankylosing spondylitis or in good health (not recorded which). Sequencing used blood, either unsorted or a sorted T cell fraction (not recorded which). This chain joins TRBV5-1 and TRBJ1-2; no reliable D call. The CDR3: CASSLVVGYNYGYTF. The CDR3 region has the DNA TGCGCCAGCAGCTTGGTTGTAGGGTATAACTATGGCTACACCTTC. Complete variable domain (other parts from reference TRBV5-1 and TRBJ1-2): KAGVTQTPRYLIKTRGQQVTLSCSPISGHRSVSWYQQTPGQGLQFLFEYFSETQRNKGNFPGRFSGRQFSNSRSEMNVSTLELGDSALYLCASSLVVGYNYGYTFGSGTRLTVV.